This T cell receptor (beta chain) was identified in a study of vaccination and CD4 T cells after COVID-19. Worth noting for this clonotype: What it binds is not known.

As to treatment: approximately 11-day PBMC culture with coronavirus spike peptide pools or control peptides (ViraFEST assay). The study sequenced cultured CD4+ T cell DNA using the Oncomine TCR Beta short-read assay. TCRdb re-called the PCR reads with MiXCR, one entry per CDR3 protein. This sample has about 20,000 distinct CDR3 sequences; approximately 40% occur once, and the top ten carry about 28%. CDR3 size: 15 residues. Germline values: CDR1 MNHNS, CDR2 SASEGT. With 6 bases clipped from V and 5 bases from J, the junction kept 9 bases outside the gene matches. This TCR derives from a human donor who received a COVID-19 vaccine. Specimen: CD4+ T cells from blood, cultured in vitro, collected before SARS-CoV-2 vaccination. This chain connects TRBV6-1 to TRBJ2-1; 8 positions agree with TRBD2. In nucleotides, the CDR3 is TGTGCCAGCAGCCCTCGGGGGGGCCGGAACAATGAGCAGTTCTTC. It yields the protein CASSPRGGRNNEQFF.